This passage covers 6 T cell receptor beta chains from one sample sequenced in a study of OX40 agonist ivuxolimab in advanced cancers. The assay was immunoSEQ multiplex PCR, and TCRdb's table has in-frame clones only and misses some. This sample has roughly 100,000 clones, with around 90% found just once. Specimen: CD4+ or CD8+ T cells sorted from blood, collected in a trial of the OX40 agonist ivuxolimab. The source of these receptors is an adult with an advanced solid tumor such as melanoma, head and neck, liver or kidney cancer.

The chain combines TRBV6-1 with TRBJ1-3; no clear D. V lost 0 bases, J lost 0 bases, and 9 bases lay in between. The CDR3 runs to 16 residues. Looked up from germline, CDR1 is MNHNS and CDR2 is SASEGT. The CDR3 here is CASSEATTSSGNTIYF. The CDR3 DNA follows: TGTGCCAGCAGTGAAGCTACCACTAGCTCTGGAAACACCATATATTTT.

This clone was found once. The rearrangement uses TRBV6-5 and TRBJ1-1, with no clear D. The CDR3 runs 13 residues. Germline loops: CDR1 MNHEY, CDR2 SVGAGI. V lost 4 bases and J lost 3, with 9 bases in between. The CDR3 loop is CASSWLYDTEAFF. In nucleotides, the CDR3 is TGTGCCAGCAGTTGGCTGTATGACACTGAAGCTTTCTTT.

The rearrangement links TRBV30 to TRBJ2-7; D gene uncertain. Germline CDR1 reads GTSNPN; CDR2 reads SVGIG (reference sequence). CDR3 length: 14 amino acids. Between the trimmed V and J ends, which lost 4 bases and 1 base, there was a span of 14 bases. CDR3 sequence: CAWTAPIGSYEQYF. The CDR3 region has the DNA TGTGCCTGGACCGCACCAATCGGGTCCTACGAGCAGTACTTC.

The CDR3 region has the DNA TGTGCCAGCAGTGAGTCCTGGACTAGCTCCTACGAGCAGTACTTC. The encoded protein is CASSESWTSSYEQYF. V usage is TRBV2 and J usage is TRBJ2-7; 7 bases fit TRBD2. The V gene's germline CDR1 is SNHLY and CDR2 FYNNEI. The CDR3 sequence is 15 residues long. Trimming took 3 bases from V and 0 from J; bases not matched to a gene: 5.

V usage is TRBV14 and J usage is TRBJ2-7; a possible D gene is TRBD2 (5 bases). This CDR3 is built from 14 residues. CDR1 SGHDN and CDR2 FVKESK come from the germline V gene. Trimming took off 4 bases at V and 7 bases at J, with 17 bases between the two ends. The CDR3 sequence is CASSPSGYLGEQYF. The CDR3 nucleotides are TGTGCCAGCAGCCCTTCGGGGTATCTGGGGGAGCAGTACTTC.

The chain is built from TRBV4-1 and TRBJ1-2; 7 nucleotides align to TRBD1. This CDR3 is built from 15 residues. Trimming cost V 4 bases and J 2 bases; bases outside gene matches: 7. Germline loops: CDR1 MGHRA, CDR2 YSYEKL. CDR3 loop: CASSRAGGGNYGYTF. The CDR3 bases are TGCGCCAGCAGCCGAGCAGGGGGAGGAAACTATGGCTACACCTTC.